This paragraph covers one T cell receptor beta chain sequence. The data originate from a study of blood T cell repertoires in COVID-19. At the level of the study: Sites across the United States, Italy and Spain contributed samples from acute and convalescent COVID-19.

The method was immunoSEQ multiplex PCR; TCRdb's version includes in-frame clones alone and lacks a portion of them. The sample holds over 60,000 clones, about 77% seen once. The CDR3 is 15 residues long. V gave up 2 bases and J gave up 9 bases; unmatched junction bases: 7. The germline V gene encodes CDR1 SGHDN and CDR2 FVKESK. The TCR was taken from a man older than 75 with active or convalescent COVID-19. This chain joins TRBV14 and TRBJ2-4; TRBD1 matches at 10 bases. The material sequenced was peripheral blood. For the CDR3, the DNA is TGTGCCAGCAGCCAAACCGCCGGGACAGGGGTCATTCAGTACTTC. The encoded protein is CASSQTAGTGVIQYF.